This is a list of T cell receptor beta chains from one sample in a study of identical twins. From the 5' RACE reads, TCRdb called clonotypes with MiXCR, one entry per CDR3 protein. Among under 300,000 distinct CDR3 sequences listed, about 8.3% were seen once. The sample was also reused in another study, on yellow fever vaccine responses in identical twins.

The sample was CD8+ T cells sorted from blood. All receptors derive from a woman aged 18-29 years in good health. Both conserved end residues are part of each CDR3. Fields, in order: clone size, V gene, J gene, D gene, CDR3 protein, CDR3 DNA. A D gene is named only where the DNA matches it firmly. Part of the rows lack a size; the others show once, few, many or a class for expanded clones.

clone_size: few; v_call: TRBV6-5; j_call: TRBJ2-1; d_call: TRBD1; cdr3_aa: CASSYSKQGAYNEQFF; cdr3_nt: TGTGCCAGCAGTTACTCGAAACAGGGGGCCTACAATGAGCAGTTCTTC
clone_size: few; v_call: TRBV3-1; j_call: TRBJ2-1; d_call: TRBD2; cdr3_aa: CASSQDRLAGGPSSYNEQFF; cdr3_nt: TGTGCCAGCAGCCAAGATAGACTAGCGGGAGGGCCCTCCTCCTACAATGAGCAGTTCTTC
clone_size: NA; v_call: TRBV20-1; j_call: TRBJ2-1; d_call: NA; cdr3_aa: CSARVALGQISYNEQFF; cdr3_nt: TGCAGTGCTAGAGTCGCCCTTGGACAAATCTCCTACAATGAGCAGTTCTTC
clone_size: few; v_call: TRBV5-1; j_call: TRBJ1-5; d_call: NA; cdr3_aa: CASSLEGGSNQPQHF; cdr3_nt: TGCGCCAGCAGCTTGGAAGGCGGCAGCAATCAGCCCCAGCATTTT
clone_size: few; v_call: TRBV4-3; j_call: TRBJ2-1; d_call: TRBD1; cdr3_aa: CASSPNNRGYYNEQFF; cdr3_nt: TGCGCCAGCAGCCCGAACAACAGGGGGTACTACAATGAGCAGTTCTTC
clone_size: many; v_call: TRBV13; j_call: TRBJ2-1; d_call: TRBD2; cdr3_aa: CASSSGLVGEQFF; cdr3_nt: TGTGCCAGCAGCTCTGGACTAGTGGGTGAGCAGTTCTTC
clone_size: many; v_call: TRBV3-1; j_call: TRBJ2-1; d_call: NA; cdr3_aa: CASSRVGTYSNEQFF; cdr3_nt: TGTGCCAGCAGCCGCGTCGGGACATACTCCAATGAGCAGTTCTTC
clone_size: few; v_call: TRBV20-1; j_call: TRBJ2-5; d_call: NA; cdr3_aa: CSGWGSAETQYF; cdr3_nt: TGCAGTGGTTGGGGATCGGCGGAGACCCAGTACTTC
clone_size: few; v_call: TRBV18; j_call: TRBJ2-5; d_call: TRBD2; cdr3_aa: CASSRETLGREETQYF; cdr3_nt: TGTGCCAGCTCACGAGAGACACTAGGGCGGGAGGAGACCCAGTACTTC
clone_size: NA; v_call: TRBV6-2/TRBV6-3; j_call: TRBJ2-1; d_call: NA; cdr3_aa: CASNSGLIDEPFF; cdr3_nt: TGTGCCAGCAACTCCGGACTGATCGATGAGCCGTTCTTC
clone_size: NA; v_call: TRBV7-9; j_call: TRBJ2-7; d_call: NA; cdr3_aa: CASSAPQGPYEQYF; cdr3_nt: TGTGCCAGCAGCGCCCCCCAGGGCCCCTACGAGCAGTACTTC
clone_size: NA; v_call: TRBV2; j_call: TRBJ1-2; d_call: TRBD1; cdr3_aa: CASRDRVNGYTF; cdr3_nt: TGTGCCAGCCGGGACAGGGTAAATGGCTACACCTTC
clone_size: few; v_call: TRBV6-4; j_call: TRBJ2-1; d_call: NA; cdr3_aa: CASSDTRQGGNEQFF; cdr3_nt: TGTGCCAGCAGTGACACGAGACAGGGAGGGAATGAGCAGTTCTTC
clone_size: many; v_call: TRBV6-1; j_call: TRBJ2-1; d_call: TRBD2; cdr3_aa: CASSLAGGGDNEQFF; cdr3_nt: TGTGCCAGCAGTCTAGCGGGAGGAGGGGACAATGAGCAGTTCTTC
clone_size: few; v_call: TRBV29-1; j_call: TRBJ2-1; d_call: TRBD1; cdr3_aa: CSVEVGLRTGSNEQFF; cdr3_nt: TGCAGCGTTGAGGTTGGCTTGCGGACAGGGAGCAATGAGCAGTTCTTC
clone_size: few; v_call: TRBV3-1; j_call: TRBJ2-5; d_call: NA; cdr3_aa: CASSQEGAGQETQYF; cdr3_nt: TGTGCCAGCAGCCAAGAAGGGGCGGGACAAGAGACCCAGTACTTC
clone_size: many; v_call: TRBV7-9; j_call: TRBJ2-1; d_call: TRBD1; cdr3_aa: CASSGQGFSLEQFF; cdr3_nt: TGTGCCAGCAGCGGACAGGGTTTTTCTTTGGAGCAGTTCTTC
clone_size: many; v_call: TRBV3-1; j_call: TRBJ2-1; d_call: NA; cdr3_aa: CASSLSGPYNEQFF; cdr3_nt: TGTGCCAGCAGCCTTTCGGGTCCGTACAATGAGCAGTTCTTC
clone_size: NA; v_call: TRBV10-3; j_call: TRBJ2-3; d_call: NA; cdr3_aa: CAISDLGRPLWDTQYF; cdr3_nt: TGTGCCATCAGTGACCTGGGACGGCCACTCTGGGATACGCAGTATTTT
clone_size: few; v_call: TRBV20-1; j_call: TRBJ2-2; d_call: NA; cdr3_aa: CSAPRRTEAGELFF; cdr3_nt: TGCAGTGCCCCCCGCAGGACAGAGGCCGGGGAGCTGTTTTTT
clone_size: NA; v_call: TRBV7-9; j_call: TRBJ2-7; d_call: NA; cdr3_aa: CASSPPWEGLSYEQYF; cdr3_nt: TGTGCCAGCAGCCCCCCGTGGGAAGGTTTATCCTACGAGCAGTACTTC
clone_size: many; v_call: TRBV14; j_call: TRBJ2-3; d_call: TRBD2; cdr3_aa: CASSLGPGLSTDTQYF; cdr3_nt: TGTGCCAGCAGCCTGGGTCCGGGACTATCCACAGATACGCAGTATTTT
clone_size: many; v_call: TRBV5-1; j_call: TRBJ2-2; d_call: NA; cdr3_aa: CASGPENTGELFF; cdr3_nt: TGCGCCAGCGGTCCAGAGAACACCGGGGAGCTGTTTTTT
clone_size: few; v_call: TRBV11-2; j_call: TRBJ2-7; d_call: TRBD1; cdr3_aa: CASTWEDRDEQYF; cdr3_nt: TGTGCCAGCACCTGGGAGGACAGGGACGAGCAGTACTTC
clone_size: NA; v_call: TRBV7-9; j_call: TRBJ2-3; d_call: NA; cdr3_aa: CASSPTFRDTDTQYF; cdr3_nt: TGTGCCAGCAGTCCGACTTTCCGGGACACAGATACGCAGTATTTT
clone_size: few; v_call: TRBV15; j_call: TRBJ2-3; d_call: TRBD2; cdr3_aa: CATSLAGSTDTQYF; cdr3_nt: TGTGCCACCAGCCTAGCGGGGTCCACAGATACGCAGTATTTT
clone_size: many; v_call: TRBV4-1; j_call: TRBJ2-5; d_call: TRBD2; cdr3_aa: CASSQNGDPSLRTSGRQETQYF; cdr3_nt: TGCGCCAGCAGCCAGAACGGGGACCCTTCCCTTCGGACTAGCGGGAGGCAAGAGACCCAGTACTTC
clone_size: many; v_call: TRBV7-9; j_call: TRBJ2-5; d_call: NA; cdr3_aa: CASSGSYTETQYF; cdr3_nt: TGTGCCAGCAGCGGATCTTATACAGAGACCCAGTACTTC
clone_size: many; v_call: TRBV7-9; j_call: TRBJ2-7; d_call: TRBD1; cdr3_aa: CASSTTGGPEQYF; cdr3_nt: TGTGCCAGCAGCACAACAGGGGGCCCCGAGCAGTACTTC
clone_size: few; v_call: TRBV29-1; j_call: TRBJ2-3; d_call: NA; cdr3_aa: CSAGESSSTDTQYF; cdr3_nt: TGCAGCGCGGGCGAGAGCTCTAGCACAGATACGCAGTATTTT
clone_size: few; v_call: TRBV6-2/TRBV6-3; j_call: TRBJ2-1; d_call: NA; cdr3_aa: CASTQQGLFDNEQFF; cdr3_nt: TGTGCCAGCACCCAACAGGGCCTGTTTGACAATGAGCAGTTCTTC
clone_size: many; v_call: TRBV20-1; j_call: TRBJ2-1; d_call: NA; cdr3_aa: CSALSGESYNEQFF; cdr3_nt: TGCAGTGCTCTTAGCGGAGAATCCTACAATGAGCAGTTCTTC
clone_size: few; v_call: TRBV7-9; j_call: TRBJ2-5; d_call: NA; cdr3_aa: CASSLQGKETQYF; cdr3_nt: TGTGCCAGCAGCTTACAGGGAAAAGAGACCCAGTACTTC
clone_size: few; v_call: TRBV3-1; j_call: TRBJ1-6; d_call: NA; cdr3_aa: CASSQDNRFNSPLHF; cdr3_nt: TGTGCCAGCAGCCAAGATAACCGATTTAATTCACCCCTCCACTTT
clone_size: many; v_call: TRBV7-9; j_call: TRBJ1-1; d_call: TRBD1; cdr3_aa: CASSFLRDRAGEAFF; cdr3_nt: TGTGCCAGCAGCTTCCTCCGGGACAGGGCCGGGGAAGCTTTCTTT